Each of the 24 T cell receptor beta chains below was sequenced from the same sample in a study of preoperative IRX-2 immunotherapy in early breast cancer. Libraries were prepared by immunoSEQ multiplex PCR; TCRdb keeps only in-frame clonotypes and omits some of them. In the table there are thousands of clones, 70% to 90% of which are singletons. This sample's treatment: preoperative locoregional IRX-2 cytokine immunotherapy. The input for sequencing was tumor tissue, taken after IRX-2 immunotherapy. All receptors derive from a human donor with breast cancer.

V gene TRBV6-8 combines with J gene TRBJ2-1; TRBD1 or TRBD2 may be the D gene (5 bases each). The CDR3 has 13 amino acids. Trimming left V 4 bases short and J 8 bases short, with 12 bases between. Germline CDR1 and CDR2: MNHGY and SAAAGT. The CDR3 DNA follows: TGTGCCAGCAGTTCCCTTTGGGGACATGAGCAGTTCTTC. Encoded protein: CASSSLWGHEQFF.

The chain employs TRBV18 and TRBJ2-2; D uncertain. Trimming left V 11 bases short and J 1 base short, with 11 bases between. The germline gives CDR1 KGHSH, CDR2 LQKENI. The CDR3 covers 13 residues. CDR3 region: CASSVGNTGELFF. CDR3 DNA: TGTGCCTCCTCGGTCGGGAACACCGGGGAGCTGTTTTTT.

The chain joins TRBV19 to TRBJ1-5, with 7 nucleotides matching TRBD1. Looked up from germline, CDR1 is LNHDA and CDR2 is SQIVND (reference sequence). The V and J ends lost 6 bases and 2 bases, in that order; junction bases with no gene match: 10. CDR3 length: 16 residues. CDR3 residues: CASSPRGAGGNQPQHF. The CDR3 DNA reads TGTGCCAGTAGCCCCAGGGGGGCGGGCGGCAATCAGCCCCAGCATTTT.

CDR3 sequence: CASSTAGRATNEKLFF. The CDR3 DNA reads TGTGCCAGTAGTACTGCAGGGAGGGCAACTAATGAAAAACTGTTTTTT. This rearrangement joins TRBV19 to TRBJ1-4; TRBD1 might be the D (5 bases). CDR1 LNHDA and CDR2 SQIVND come from the germline V gene (reference sequence). V lost 4 bases to trimming and J lost 0 bases, with 12 bases between them. This CDR3 is built from 16 residues.

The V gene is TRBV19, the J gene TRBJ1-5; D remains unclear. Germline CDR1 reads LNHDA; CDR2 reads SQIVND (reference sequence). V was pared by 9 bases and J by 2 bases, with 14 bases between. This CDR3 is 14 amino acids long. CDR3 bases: TGTGCCAGCAACCCGGGTAGGCGCAATCAGCCCCAGCATTTT. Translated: CASNPGRRNQPQHF.

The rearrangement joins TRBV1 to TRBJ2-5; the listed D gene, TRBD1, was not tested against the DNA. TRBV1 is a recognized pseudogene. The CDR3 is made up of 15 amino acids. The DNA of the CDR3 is TGCGCCAGCAGCCAAGGACCACAGGGTCCGATGACCCAGTACTTC. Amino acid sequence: CASSQGPQGPMTQYF.

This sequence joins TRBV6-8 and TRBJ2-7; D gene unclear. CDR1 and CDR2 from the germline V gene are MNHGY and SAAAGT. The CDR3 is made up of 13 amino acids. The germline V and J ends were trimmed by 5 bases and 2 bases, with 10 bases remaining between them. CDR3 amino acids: CASSHLPPYEQYF. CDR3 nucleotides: TGTGCCAGCAGTCATCTCCCCCCCTACGAGCAGTACTTC.

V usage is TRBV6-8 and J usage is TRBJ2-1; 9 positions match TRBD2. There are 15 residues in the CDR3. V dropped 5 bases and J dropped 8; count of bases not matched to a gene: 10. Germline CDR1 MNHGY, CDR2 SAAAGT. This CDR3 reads CASSNPGLAPDEQFF. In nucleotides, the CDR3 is TGTGCCAGCAGTAACCCGGGACTAGCCCCCGATGAGCAGTTCTTC.

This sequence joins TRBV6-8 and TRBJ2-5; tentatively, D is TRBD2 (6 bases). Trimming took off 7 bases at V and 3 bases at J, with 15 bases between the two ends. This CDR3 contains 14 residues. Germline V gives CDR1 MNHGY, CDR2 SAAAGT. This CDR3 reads CASNLRGGEETQYF. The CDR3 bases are TGTGCCAGCAACCTCCGAGGAGGGGAAGAGACCCAGTACTTC.

Here the CDR3 reads CASRAGGLNGELFF. In nucleotides, the CDR3 is TGTGCCAGCAGGGCCGGGGGGCTGAACGGGGAGCTGTTTTTT. The chain is built from TRBV6-8 and TRBJ2-2; weak D call: TRBD2 (7 bases). The CDR3 has 14 amino acids. V shed 6 bases and J shed 7 bases, with 15 bases lying between them. Per germline, CDR1 MNHGY and CDR2 SAAAGT.

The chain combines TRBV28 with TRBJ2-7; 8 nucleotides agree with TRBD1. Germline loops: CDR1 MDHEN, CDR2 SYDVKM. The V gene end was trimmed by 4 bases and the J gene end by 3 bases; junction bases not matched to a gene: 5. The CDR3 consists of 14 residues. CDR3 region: CASSSGGFGYEQYF. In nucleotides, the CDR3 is TGTGCCAGCAGTTCAGGGGGCTTCGGCTACGAGCAGTACTTC.

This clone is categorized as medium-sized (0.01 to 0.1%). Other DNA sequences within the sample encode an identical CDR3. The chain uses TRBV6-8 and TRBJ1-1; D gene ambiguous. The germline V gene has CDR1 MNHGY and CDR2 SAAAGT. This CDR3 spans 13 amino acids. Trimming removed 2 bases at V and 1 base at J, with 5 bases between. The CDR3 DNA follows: TGTGCCAGCAGTTACCGACGGAACACTGAAGCTTTCTTT. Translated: CASSYRRNTEAFF.

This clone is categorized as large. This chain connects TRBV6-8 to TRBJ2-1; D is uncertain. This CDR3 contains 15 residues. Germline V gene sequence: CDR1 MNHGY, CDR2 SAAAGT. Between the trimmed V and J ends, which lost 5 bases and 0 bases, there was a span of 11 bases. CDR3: CASSTLAYSYNEQFF. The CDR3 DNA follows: TGTGCCAGCAGTACCTTAGCCTACTCCTACAATGAGCAGTTCTTC.

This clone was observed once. The CDR3 protein is CASSPGEGPTDTQYF. The CDR3 nucleotides are TGTGCCAGCAGCCCCGGGGAGGGCCCCACAGATACGCAGTATTTT. V usage is TRBV6-8 and J usage is TRBJ2-3, with 7 bases that match TRBD2. With V trimmed by 6 bases and J by 2 bases, 8 bases remained unmatched. CDR3 size: 15 residues. Germline V CDR1 and CDR2: MNHGY, SAAAGT.

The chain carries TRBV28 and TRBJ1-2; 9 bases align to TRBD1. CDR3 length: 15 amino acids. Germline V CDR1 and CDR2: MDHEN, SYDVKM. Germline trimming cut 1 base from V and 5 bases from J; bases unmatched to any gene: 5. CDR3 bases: TGTGCCAGCAGTTTATTGAACAGGGGGCCTTATGGCTACACCTTC. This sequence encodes CASSLLNRGPYGYTF.

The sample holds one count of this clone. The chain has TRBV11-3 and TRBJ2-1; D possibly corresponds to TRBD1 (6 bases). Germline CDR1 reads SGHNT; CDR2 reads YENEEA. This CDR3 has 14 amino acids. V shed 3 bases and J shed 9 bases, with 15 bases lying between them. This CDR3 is CASSLGATFAEQFF. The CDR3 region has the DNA TGTGCCAGCAGCTTGGGGGCGACTTTCGCTGAGCAGTTCTTC. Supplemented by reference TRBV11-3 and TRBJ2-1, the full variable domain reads EAGVVQSPRYKIIEKKQPVAFWCNPISGHNTLYWYLQNLGQGPELLIRYENEEAVDDSQLPKDRFSAERLKGVDSTLKIQPAELGDSAVYLCASSLGATFAEQFFGPGTRLTVL.

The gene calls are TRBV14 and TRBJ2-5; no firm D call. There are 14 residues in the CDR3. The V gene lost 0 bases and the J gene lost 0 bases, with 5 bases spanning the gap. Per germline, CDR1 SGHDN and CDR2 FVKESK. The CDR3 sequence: CASSQEGNQETQYF. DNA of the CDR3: TGTGCCAGCAGCCAAGAGGGAAACCAAGAGACCCAGTACTTC.

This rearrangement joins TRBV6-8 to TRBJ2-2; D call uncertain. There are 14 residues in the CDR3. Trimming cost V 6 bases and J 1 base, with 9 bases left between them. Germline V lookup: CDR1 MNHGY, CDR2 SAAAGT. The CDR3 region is CASSLTVNTGELFF. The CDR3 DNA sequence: TGTGCCAGCAGCCTCACTGTGAACACCGGGGAGCTGTTTTTT.

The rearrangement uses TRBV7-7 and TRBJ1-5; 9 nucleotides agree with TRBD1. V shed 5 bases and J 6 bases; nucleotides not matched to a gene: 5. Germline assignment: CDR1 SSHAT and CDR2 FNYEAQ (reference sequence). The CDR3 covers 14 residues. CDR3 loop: CASSPTGGTQPQHF. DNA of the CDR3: TGTGCCAGCAGCCCGACAGGGGGAACTCAGCCCCAGCATTTT.

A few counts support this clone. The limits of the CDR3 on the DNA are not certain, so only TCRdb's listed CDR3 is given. CDR3 in amino acids: CASSLSGQAQSPLHF. The chain is built from TRBV18 and TRBJ1-6. CDR1 is KGHSH and CDR2 is LQKENI in the germline V gene. The CDR3 length equals 15 residues, ends included.

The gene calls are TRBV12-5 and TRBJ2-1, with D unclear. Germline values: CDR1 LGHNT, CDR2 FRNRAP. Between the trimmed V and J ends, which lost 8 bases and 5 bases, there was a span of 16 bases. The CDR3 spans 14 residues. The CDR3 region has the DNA TGTGCTAGTTCCGATTACCGAAGAAACAATGAGCAGTTCTTC. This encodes CASSDYRRNNEQFF.

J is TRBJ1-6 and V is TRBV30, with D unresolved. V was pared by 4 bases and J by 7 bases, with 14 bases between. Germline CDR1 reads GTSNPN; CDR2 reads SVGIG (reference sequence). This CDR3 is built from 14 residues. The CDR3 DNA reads TGTGCCTGGACCAAAGTACAGTCAAATTCACCCCTCCACTTT. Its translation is CAWTKVQSNSPLHF.

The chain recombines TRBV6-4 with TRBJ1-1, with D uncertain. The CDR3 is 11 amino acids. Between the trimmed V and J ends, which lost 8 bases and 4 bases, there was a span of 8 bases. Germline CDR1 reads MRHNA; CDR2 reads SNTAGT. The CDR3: CASAGTTEAFF. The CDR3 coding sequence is TGTGCCAGCGCGGGAACCACTGAAGCTTTCTTT.

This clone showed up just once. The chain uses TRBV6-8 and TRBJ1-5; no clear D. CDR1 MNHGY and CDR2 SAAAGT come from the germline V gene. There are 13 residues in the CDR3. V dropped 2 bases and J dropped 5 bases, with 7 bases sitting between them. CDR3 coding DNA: TGTGCCAGCAGTTACGTATCGCATCAGCCCCAGCATTTT. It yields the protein CASSYVSHQPQHF.